This record looks at one T cell receptor (beta chain) sequence and its context. No cognate antigen has been identified for it. No much larger clone is present one base from it, and per-base qualities are unavailable. The junction shows trimming of 6 bases on V and 9 bases on J, and the gene matches do not reach 14 bases of it. CDR1 and CDR2, looked up from the germline V gene (reference sequence), are MNHEY and SMNVEV. Including cysteine and phenylalanine, the CDR3 has 15 amino acids. Only the CDR3 DNA stays, 45 bases, in frame from base 1. This record comes from a study of OX40 agonist ivuxolimab in advanced cancers. Background for the entire study: Ivuxolimab was a fully human IgG2 agonistic monoclonal antibody targeting the costimulatory receptor OX40 (CD134). Intravenous ivuxolimab was administered to patients every 2 weeks at six dose levels: 0.01, 0.1, 0.3, 1.5, 3 and 10 mg/kg. Among the 52 dose-escalation patients, 19 had hepatocellular carcinoma, some 15 melanoma, 9 renal cell carcinoma and 9 head and neck cancer. The dose-escalation cohort was around 84% male with a mean age of about 65 years, ranging from roughly 23 to 90. Patients were allowed to have had prior anti-PD-1, anti-PD-L1 or anti-CTLA-4 therapy, and less than 45% of the dose-escalation patients had previously received checkpoint inhibitors. Partial responses occurred in three dose-escalation patients: two with cutaneous melanoma and one with hepatocellular carcinoma. Peripheral TCRbeta sequencing aimed to test whether ivuxolimab altered TCR sequence diversity and caused clonal T-cell expansion. The paper covers the monotherapy dose-escalation part of the phase I ivuxolimab trial, which included N of about 50 patients.

Genomic DNA was extracted from sorted cells for sequencing of the TCRbeta CDR3 region. TCRbeta CDR3 regions were sequenced using the immunoSEQ Assay. TCRdb re-hosts the immuneACCESS table, in-frame sequences only. Its copies lack some clones; in the studies checked, an unresolved V gene accounts for under half of them, and the cause for the rest is not known. Here the sample has fewer than 85,000 clones; 85% to 90% occur a single time. The ten largest account for 0.8% to 1% of the sample. Patients with autoimmune disease history or receiving systemic immunosuppression were excluded from the trial. Peripheral blood for TCR sequencing was collected from all dose cohorts at baseline, on cycle 4 day 1, and on cycle 7 day 1. The samples were taken from a phase I, first-in-human, multicenter, open-label dose-escalation trial of ivuxolimab. Adults with locally advanced or metastatic head and neck squamous cell, hepatocellular, melanoma or renal cell carcinoma were enrolled in the trial. CD4+ and CD8+ T cells were sorted separately from peripheral blood before TCR sequencing.

Broad study findings and their caveats: After ivuxolimab, more expanded clones were found on average in CD8+ T cells than in CD4+ T cells. In the 0.1-3.0 mg/kg groups, partial responders were among the patients with the lowest normalized peripheral clonal expansion, particularly in CD8+ T cells. Clonal expansion of both CD4+ and CD8+ blood T cells was observed from baseline to week 6 at doses 0.1 to 3.0 mg/kg. Low levels of normalized T-cell clonal expansion were also seen in some patients who did not respond. Antigen specificity was not determined for the clonally expanded peripheral T cells.

This sample comprised CD4+ or CD8+ T cells sorted from blood, obtained in a trial of the OX40 agonist ivuxolimab. The chain is encoded by TRBV27 joined to TRBJ2-1; 7 bases in between match TRBD2. The receptor was isolated from an adult with an advanced solid tumor such as melanoma, head and neck, liver or kidney cancer. The CDR3 reads as follows: CASSLTSPGGGEQFF. The sequenced DNA is TGTGCCAGCAGCCTGACTAGCCCGGGGGGTGGTGAGCAGTTCTTC.